This T cell receptor beta chain was captured by sequencing in a study of blood T cell repertoires in COVID-19. At the level of the study: The United States, Italy and Spain were the sources of the acute and convalescent COVID-19 samples. T cells, B-cell-depleted T cells, or PBMCs supplied cDNA or gDNA.

Original handling: Amplifying reference gene primers gave estimates of nucleated cell counts. Profiling relied on immunoSEQ multiplex PCR, and the TCRdb table lists in-frame clones only, not all of them. V and J calls and clone size come straight from that table; D and trimming were deduced from the DNA. Here the sample spans roughly 25,000 clones, roughly 66% being singletons. V shed 2 bases, J shed 12 bases, and the junction held 7 bases outside the gene matches. This CDR3 contains 13 residues. Germline V gives CDR1 MGHRA, CDR2 YSYEKL. In its sample, this clone was seen a few times. The chain is built from TRBV4-1 and TRBJ2-1; 7 bases map to TRBD1. The clonotype comes from a man aged 55 to 69 with active or convalescent COVID-19. Sequencing used peripheral blood. CDR3 protein: CASSQTPTGVQFF. In nucleotides, the CDR3 is TGCGCCAGCAGCCAAACCCCCACAGGGGTGCAGTTCTTC.